This T cell receptor beta chain appears in the sequencing data of a study of cytomegalovirus exposure and HLA in healthy donors. Study-wide background: Later, an analysis reported that the 110 or so validation repertoires had used the same platform as the roughly 720 first-cohort repertoires. Findings and limits, study-wide: Some TCR beta chains (about 170 of them) were listed as cytomegalovirus-associated. Confirmation was obtained in vitro that a few CMV-associated chains are specific for CMV antigens.

Profiling relied on immunoSEQ multiplex PCR, and the TCRdb table lists in-frame clones only, not all of them. The repertoire has over 100,000 clones, 89% of them found once; the top ten carry 1% to 1.5%. It was the approximately 110-subject validation cohort, separate from the approximately 700-subject first cohort, to which the donors belonged. Per germline, CDR1 SGDLS and CDR2 YYNGEE. This CDR3 comprises 12 residues. V lost 3 bases to trimming and J lost 6 bases, with 8 bases between them. A note on this clone: Its matching antigen is unknown.

The material sequenced was PBMCs. The source is a woman younger than 30 in good health and CMV-seronegative. The chain is built from TRBV9 and TRBJ2-3; D is uncertain. The CDR3 nucleotides are TGTGCCAGCAGCGGACCCAGGGATACGCAGTATTTT. It codes for CASSGPRDTQYF. The full variable domain, in which reference TRBV9 and TRBJ2-3 provide the parts outside the CDR3, is DSGVTQTPKHLITATGQRVTLRCSPRSGDLSVYWYQQSLDQGLQFLIQYYNGEERAKGNILERFSAQQFPDLHSELNLSSLELGDSALYFCASSGPRDTQYFGPGTRLTVL.